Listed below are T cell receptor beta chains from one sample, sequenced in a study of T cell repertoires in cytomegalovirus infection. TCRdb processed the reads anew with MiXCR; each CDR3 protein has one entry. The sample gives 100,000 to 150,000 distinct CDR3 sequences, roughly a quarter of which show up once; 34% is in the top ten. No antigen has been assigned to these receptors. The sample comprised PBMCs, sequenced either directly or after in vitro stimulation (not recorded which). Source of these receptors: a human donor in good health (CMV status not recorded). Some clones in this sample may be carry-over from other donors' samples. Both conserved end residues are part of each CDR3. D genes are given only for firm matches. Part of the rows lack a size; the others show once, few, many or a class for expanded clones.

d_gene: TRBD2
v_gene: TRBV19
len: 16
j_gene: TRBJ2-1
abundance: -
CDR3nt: TGTGCCAGTAGAAGTTGGGGGCGGGAGGGCCTAGATGAGCAGTTCTTC
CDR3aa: CASRSWGREGLDEQFF

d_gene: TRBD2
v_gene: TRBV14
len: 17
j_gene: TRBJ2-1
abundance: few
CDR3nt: TGTGCCAGCAGCCAAGTTCTTCCAGCGGGGGAGAACAATGAGCAGTTCTTC
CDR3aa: CASSQVLPAGENNEQFF

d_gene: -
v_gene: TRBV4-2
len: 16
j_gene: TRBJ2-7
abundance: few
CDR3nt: TGTGCCAGCAGCCAAGAAATAGGTGCCTCAGCCCTCGAGCAGTACTTC
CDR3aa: CASSQEIGASALEQYF

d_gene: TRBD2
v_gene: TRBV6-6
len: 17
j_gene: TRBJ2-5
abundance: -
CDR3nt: TGTGCCAGCAGTCTTGGGACTAGCGGGAGGGCCCAAGAGACCCAGTACTTC
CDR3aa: CASSLGTSGRAQETQYF

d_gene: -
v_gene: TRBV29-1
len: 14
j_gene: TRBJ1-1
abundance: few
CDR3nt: TGCAGCGTGGTCAACCCACAGGAAGGTGCCGAAGCTTTCTTT
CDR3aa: CSVVNPQEGAEAFF

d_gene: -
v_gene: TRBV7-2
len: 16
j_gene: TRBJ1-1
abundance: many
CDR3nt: TGTGCCAGCAGCCTAAGCGGAGGCAGAATGAACACTGAAGCTTTCTTT
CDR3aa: CASSLSGGRMNTEAFF

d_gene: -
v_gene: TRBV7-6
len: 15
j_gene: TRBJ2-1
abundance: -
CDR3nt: TGTGCCAGCAGCGATCGTAGCGGAGTGGGAAATGAGCAGTTCTTC
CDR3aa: CASSDRSGVGNEQFF

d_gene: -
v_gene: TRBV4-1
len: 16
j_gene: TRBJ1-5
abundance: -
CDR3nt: TGCGCCAGCAGCCAAGAAGGGGGGCACAGCAATCAGCCCCAGCATTTT
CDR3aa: CASSQEGGHSNQPQHF

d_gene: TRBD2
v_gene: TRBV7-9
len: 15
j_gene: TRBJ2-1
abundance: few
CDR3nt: TGTGCCAGCAGCTTAGGGGTCGCGGGAGGGAATGAGCAGTTCTTC
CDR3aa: CASSLGVAGGNEQFF

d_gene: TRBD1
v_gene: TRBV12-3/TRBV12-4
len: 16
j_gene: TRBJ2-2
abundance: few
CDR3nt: TGTGCCAGCAGCCGGGGACAGGGGACGTACACCGGGGAGCTGTTTTTT
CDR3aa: CASSRGQGTYTGELFF

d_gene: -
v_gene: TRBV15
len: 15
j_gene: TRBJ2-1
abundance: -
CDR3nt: TGTGCCACCAGCTCCCTTGGGGACGGATCCAATGAGCAGTTCTTC
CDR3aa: CATSSLGDGSNEQFF

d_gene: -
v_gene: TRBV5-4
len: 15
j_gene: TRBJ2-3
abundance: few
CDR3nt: TGTGCCAGCAGTTCCCCCGGGCGGACCCCAGATACGCAGTATTTT
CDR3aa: CASSSPGRTPDTQYF

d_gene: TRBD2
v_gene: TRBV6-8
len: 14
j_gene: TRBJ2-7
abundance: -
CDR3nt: TGTGCCAGCAGTACTAGCAGGGAGGGAAGCGAGCAGTACTTC
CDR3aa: CASSTSREGSEQYF

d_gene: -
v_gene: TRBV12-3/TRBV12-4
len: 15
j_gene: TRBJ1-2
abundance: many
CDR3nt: TGTGCCAGTAGCGGGACTTTTTCAGGGAACTATGGCTACACCTTC
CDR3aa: CASSGTFSGNYGYTF

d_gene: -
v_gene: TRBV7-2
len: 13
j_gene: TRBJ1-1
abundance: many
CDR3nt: TGTGCCAGCAGCTTTTACCTGACCGCTGAAGCTTTCTTT
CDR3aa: CASSFYLTAEAFF

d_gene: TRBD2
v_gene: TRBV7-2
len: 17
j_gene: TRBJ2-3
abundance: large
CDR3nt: TGTGCCAGCAGCGTAGGACTAGCGGGAGGGCCAACAGATACGCAGTATTTT
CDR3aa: CASSVGLAGGPTDTQYF

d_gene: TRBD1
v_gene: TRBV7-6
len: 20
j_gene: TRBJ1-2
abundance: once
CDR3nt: TGTGCCAGCAGCTTCGGCGGGGGGGGGGACAGGGGACGACATAACTATGGCTACACCTTC
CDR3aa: CASSFGGGGDRGRHNYGYTF

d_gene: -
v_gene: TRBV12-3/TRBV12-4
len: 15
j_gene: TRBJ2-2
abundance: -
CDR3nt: TGTGCCAGCAGTTTACGCTCGGGAGCCGCCGGGGAGCTGTTTTTT
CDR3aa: CASSLRSGAAGELFF

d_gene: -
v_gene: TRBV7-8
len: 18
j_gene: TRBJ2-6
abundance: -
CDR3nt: TGTGCCAGCAGCTTAGACGTGGGAATATCCTCTGGGGCCAACGTCCTGACTTTC
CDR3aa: CASSLDVGISSGANVLTF

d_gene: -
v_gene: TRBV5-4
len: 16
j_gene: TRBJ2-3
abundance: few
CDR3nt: TGTGCCAGCAGCTTCTTCAAGGGGGGCGGAACAGATACGCAGTATTTT
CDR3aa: CASSFFKGGGTDTQYF

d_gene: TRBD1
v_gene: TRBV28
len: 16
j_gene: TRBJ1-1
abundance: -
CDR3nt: TGTGCCAGCAGCAAGGTAACAGGGGGAGAGAACACTGAAGCTTTCTTT
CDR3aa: CASSKVTGGENTEAFF

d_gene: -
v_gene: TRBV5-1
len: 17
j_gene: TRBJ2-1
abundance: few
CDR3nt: TGCGCCAGCAGCCCCGGGGGAAGGGAGTGGATCTACAATGAGCAGTTCTTC
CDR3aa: CASSPGGREWIYNEQFF

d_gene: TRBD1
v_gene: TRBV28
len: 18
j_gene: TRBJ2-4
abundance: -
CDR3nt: TGTGCCAGCAGCCAGACAGGGGGCGGGTGGTCCGTCAAAAACATTCAGTACTTC
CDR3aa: CASSQTGGGWSVKNIQYF

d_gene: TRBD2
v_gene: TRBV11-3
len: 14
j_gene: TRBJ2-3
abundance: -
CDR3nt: TGTGCCAGCAGCCCGGGGGGTTTCCCAGATACGCAGTATTTT
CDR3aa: CASSPGGFPDTQYF

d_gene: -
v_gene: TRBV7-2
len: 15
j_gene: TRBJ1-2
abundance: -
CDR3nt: TGTGCCAGCAACCCACCGCCCGGGCGAAACTATGGCTACACCTTC
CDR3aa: CASNPPPGRNYGYTF

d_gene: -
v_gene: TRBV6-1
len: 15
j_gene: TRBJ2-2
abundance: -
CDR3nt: TGTGCCAGCAGCCCGGACTTTGCGGGTTCTAGGGAGCTGTTTTTT
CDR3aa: CASSPDFAGSRELFF

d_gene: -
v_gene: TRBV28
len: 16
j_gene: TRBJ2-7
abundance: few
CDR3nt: TGTGCCAGCAGCCGGAACCGGGACCCAAGGTTTCACGAGCAGTACTTC
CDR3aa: CASSRNRDPRFHEQYF

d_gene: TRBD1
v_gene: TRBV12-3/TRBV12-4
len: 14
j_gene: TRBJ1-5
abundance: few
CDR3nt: TGTGCCAGCAGCAAAACAGGGGGAGATCAGCCCCAGCATTTT
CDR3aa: CASSKTGGDQPQHF

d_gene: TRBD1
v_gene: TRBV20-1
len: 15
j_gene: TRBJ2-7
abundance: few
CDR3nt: TGCAGTGCTACCCCGGACAGGGAACCGTCCTACGAGCAGTACTTC
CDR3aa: CSATPDREPSYEQYF

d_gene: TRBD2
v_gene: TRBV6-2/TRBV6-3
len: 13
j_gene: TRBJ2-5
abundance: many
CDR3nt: TGTGCCAGCAGTGGACTAGACTCAGAGACCCAGTACTTC
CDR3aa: CASSGLDSETQYF

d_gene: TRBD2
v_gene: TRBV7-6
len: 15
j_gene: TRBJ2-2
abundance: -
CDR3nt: TGTGCCAGCACCGAGGGGTCTAGCGGGACCGGGGAGCTGTTTTTT
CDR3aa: CASTEGSSGTGELFF

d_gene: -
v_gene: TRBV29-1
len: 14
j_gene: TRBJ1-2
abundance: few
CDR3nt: TGCAGCGTTTTAAGGGAACCGGTTAACTATGGCTACACCTTC
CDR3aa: CSVLREPVNYGYTF

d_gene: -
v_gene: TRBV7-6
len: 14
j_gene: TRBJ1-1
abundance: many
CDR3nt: TGTGCCAGCAGCAGGGAGGGTCCGAACACTGAAGCTTTCTTT
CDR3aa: CASSREGPNTEAFF

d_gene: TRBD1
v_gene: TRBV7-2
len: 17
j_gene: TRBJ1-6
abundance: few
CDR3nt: TGTGCCAGCAGCGGGGGACAGGGGAAGACCTATAATTCACCCCTCCACTTT
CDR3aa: CASSGGQGKTYNSPLHF

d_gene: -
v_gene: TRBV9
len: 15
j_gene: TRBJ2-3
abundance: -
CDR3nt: TGTGCCAGCAGCGTAGAAGTCAGGGGCCCAGATACGCAGTATTTT
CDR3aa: CASSVEVRGPDTQYF

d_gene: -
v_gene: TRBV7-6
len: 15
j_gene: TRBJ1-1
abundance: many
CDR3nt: TGTGCCAGCAGCTCGGCGTGGGGGGTCAACACTGAAGCTTTCTTT
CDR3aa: CASSSAWGVNTEAFF

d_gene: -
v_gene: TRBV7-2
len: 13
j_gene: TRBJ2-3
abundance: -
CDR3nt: TGTGCCAGCAGGCCCCAGGGGCATGATACGCAGTATTTT
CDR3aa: CASRPQGHDTQYF

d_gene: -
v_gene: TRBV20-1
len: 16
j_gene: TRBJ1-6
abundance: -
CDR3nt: TGCAGTGCTCCACTGGGGGCAGGGTCCTATAATTCACCCCTCCACTTT
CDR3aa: CSAPLGAGSYNSPLHF

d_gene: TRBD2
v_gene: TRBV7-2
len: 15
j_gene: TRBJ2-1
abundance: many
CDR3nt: TGTGCCAGCAGCTGGACTAGCGGAGGATACAATGAGCAGTTCTTC
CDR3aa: CASSWTSGGYNEQFF

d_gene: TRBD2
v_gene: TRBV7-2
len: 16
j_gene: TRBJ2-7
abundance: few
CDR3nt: TGTGCCAGCAGCTTAGGGCCCACTAGCGGGAGCTACGAGCAGTACTTC
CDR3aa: CASSLGPTSGSYEQYF

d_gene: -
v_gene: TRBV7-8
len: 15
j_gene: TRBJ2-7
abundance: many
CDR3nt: TGTGCCAGCAGCTCCAAGGAGGGGGTCACCTACGAGCAGTACTTC
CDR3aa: CASSSKEGVTYEQYF

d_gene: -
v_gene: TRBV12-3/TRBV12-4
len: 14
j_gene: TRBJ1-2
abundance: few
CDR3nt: TGTGCCAGCAGTTTCTTTATGGGGGACTATGGCTACACCTTC
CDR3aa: CASSFFMGDYGYTF

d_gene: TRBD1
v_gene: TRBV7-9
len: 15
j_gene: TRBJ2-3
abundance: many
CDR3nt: TGTGCCAGCAGCTGGGACAGGACTAGCACAGATACGCAGTATTTT
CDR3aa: CASSWDRTSTDTQYF

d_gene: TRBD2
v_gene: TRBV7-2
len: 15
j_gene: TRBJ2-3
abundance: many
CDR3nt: TGTGCCAGCAGCTTAGCGGGACTAGGTACAGATACGCAGTATTTT
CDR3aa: CASSLAGLGTDTQYF

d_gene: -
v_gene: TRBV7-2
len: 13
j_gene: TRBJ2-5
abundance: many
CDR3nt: TGTGCCAGCAGCCGGGACCGGCAGGAGACCCAGTACTTC
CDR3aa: CASSRDRQETQYF

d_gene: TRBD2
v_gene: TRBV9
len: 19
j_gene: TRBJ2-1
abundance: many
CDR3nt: TGTGCCAGCAGCCAGTCCTTCGGGGGGGATTACGCGGGGCTAAATGAGCAGTTCTTC
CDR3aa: CASSQSFGGDYAGLNEQFF

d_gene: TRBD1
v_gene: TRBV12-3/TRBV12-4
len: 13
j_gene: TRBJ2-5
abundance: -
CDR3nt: TGTGCCAGCGGCAGACAGGGTGGGGAGACCCAGTACTTC
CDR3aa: CASGRQGGETQYF

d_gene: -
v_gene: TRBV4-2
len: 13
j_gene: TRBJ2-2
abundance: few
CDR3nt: TGTGCCAGCAGCCAAGTCTCTACCGGGGAGCTGTTTTTT
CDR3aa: CASSQVSTGELFF

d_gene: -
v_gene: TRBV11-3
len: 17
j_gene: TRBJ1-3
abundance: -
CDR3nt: TGTGCCAGCAGCTTAATGCGTCAGGGGCCTTCTGGAAACACCATATATTTT
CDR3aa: CASSLMRQGPSGNTIYF

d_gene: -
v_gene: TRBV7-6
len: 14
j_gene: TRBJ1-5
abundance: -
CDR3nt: TGTGCCAGCAGCCCCACCGGGACCCTGCGGCCCCAGCATTTT
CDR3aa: CASSPTGTLRPQHF

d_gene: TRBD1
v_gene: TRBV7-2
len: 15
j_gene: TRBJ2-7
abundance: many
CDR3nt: TGTGCCAGCAGCGTCCTCTGGACAGGGGGCTACGAGCAGTACTTC
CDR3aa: CASSVLWTGGYEQYF

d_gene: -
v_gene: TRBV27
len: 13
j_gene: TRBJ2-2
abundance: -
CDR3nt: TGTGCCAGCATGCCTACGAACACCGGGGAGCTGTTTTTT
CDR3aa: CASMPTNTGELFF

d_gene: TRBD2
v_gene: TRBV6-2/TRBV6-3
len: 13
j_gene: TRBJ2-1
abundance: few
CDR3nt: TGTGGTTCCGGGACTAGCTATAGCAATGAGCAGTTCTTC
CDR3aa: CGSGTSYSNEQFF